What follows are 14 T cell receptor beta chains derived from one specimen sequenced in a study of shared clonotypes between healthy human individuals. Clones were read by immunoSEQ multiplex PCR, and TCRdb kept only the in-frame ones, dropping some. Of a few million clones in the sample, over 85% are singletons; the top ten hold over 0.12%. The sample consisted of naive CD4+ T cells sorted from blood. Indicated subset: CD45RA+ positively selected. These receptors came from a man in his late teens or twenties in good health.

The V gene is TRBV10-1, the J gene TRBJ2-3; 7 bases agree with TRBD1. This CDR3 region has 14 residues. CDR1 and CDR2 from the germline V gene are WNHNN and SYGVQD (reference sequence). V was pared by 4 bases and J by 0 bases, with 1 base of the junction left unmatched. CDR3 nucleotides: TGCGCCAGCAGTGGGGGACAGAGCACAGATACGCAGTATTTT. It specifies CASSGGQSTDTQYF.

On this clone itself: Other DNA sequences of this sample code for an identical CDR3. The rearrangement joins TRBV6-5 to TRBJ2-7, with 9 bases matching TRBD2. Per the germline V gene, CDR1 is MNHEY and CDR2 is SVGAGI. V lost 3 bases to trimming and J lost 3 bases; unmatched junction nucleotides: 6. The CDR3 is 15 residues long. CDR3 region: CASSYSGRGGYEQYF. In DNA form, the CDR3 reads TGTGCCAGCAGTTATAGCGGGAGAGGGGGCTACGAGCAGTACTTC.

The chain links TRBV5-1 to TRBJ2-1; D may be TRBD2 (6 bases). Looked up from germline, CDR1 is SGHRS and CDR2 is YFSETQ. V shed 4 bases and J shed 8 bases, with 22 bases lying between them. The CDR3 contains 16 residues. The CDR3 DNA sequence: TGCGCCAGCAGCCCCCGAGAGCGGGCCCTGTCCCATGAGCAGTTCTTC. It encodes CASSPRERALSHEQFF.

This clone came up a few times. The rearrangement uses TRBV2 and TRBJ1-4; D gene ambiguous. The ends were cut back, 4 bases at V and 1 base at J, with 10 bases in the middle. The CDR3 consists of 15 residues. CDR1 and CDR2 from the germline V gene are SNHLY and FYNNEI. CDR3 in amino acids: CASSGGRRTNEKLFF. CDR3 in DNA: TGTGCCAGCAGTGGTGGACGGAGAACTAATGAAAAACTGTTTTTT.

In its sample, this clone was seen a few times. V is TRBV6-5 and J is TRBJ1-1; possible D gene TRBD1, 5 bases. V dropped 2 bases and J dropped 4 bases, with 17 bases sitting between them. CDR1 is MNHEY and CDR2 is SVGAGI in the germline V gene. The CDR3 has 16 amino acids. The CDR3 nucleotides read TGTGCCAGCAGTTACCAGGCGGGATCAGGGCGCACTGAAGCTTTCTTT. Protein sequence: CASSYQAGSGRTEAFF.

In DNA, the CDR3 is TGCGCCAGCAGCTTTGACAGTTCGGTCAACGAGCAGTACTTC. Amino acids: CASSFDSSVNEQYF. This chain connects TRBV5-1 to TRBJ2-7; a possible D gene is TRBD1 (5 bases). V lost 2 bases and J lost 5, with 14 bases in between. CDR1 and CDR2 from the germline V gene are SGHRS and YFSETQ. This CDR3 spans 14 amino acids.

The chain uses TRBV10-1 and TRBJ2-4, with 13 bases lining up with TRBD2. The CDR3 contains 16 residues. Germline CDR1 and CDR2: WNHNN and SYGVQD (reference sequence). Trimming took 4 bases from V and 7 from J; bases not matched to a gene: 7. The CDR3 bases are TGCGCCAGCAGTGCGGGGACTAGCGGGACGTTGAACATTCAGTACTTC. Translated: CASSAGTSGTLNIQYF.

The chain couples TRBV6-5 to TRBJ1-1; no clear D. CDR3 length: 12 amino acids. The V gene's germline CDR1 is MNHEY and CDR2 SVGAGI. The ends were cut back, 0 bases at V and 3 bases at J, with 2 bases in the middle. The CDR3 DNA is TGTGCCAGCAGTTACTCGTACACTGAAGCTTTCTTT. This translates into CASSYSYTEAFF.

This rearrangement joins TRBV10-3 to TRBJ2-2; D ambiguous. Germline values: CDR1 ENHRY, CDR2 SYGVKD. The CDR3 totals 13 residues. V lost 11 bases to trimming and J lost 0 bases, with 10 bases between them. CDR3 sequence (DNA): TGTGCCTCCTCAGCACCGAACACCGGGGAGCTGTTTTTT. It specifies CASSAPNTGELFF.

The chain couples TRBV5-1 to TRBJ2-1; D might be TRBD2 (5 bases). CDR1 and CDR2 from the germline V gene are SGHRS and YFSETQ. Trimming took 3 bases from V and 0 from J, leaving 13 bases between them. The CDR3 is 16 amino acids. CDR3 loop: CASSSNSGSSYNEQFF. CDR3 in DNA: TGCGCCAGCAGCTCCAACTCGGGGAGCTCCTACAATGAGCAGTTCTTC.

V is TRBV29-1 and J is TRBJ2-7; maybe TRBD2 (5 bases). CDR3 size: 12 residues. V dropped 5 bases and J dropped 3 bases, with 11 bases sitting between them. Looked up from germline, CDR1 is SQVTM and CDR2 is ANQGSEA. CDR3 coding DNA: TGCAGCGTTCCCGTCGGACTCTACGAGCAGTACTTC. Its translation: CSVPVGLYEQYF.

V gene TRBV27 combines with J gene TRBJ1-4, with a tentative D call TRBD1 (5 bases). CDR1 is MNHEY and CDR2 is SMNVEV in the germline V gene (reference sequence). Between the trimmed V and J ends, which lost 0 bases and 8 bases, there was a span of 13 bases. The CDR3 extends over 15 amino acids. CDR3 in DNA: TGTGCCAGCAGTTTATCGAGACAGATTGGAGAAAAACTGTTTTTT. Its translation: CASSLSRQIGEKLFF.

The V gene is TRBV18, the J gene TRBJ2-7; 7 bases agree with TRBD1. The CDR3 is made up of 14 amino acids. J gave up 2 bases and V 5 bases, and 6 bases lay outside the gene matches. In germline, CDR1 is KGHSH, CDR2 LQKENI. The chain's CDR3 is CASSSTGTAYEQYF. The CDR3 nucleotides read TGTGCCAGCTCATCGACAGGGACCGCCTACGAGCAGTACTTC.

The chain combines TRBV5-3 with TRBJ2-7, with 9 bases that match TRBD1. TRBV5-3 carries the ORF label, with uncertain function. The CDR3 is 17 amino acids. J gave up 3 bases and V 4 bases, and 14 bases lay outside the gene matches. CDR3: CARSLFNPGQGYYEQYF. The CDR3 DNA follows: TGTGCCAGAAGCCTGTTTAACCCGGGACAGGGATACTACGAGCAGTACTTC.